The present T cell receptor (beta chain) was sequenced within a study of spatial heterogeneity in lung cancer. General study results and limits: The study found that expanded intratumoral alpha and beta TCR counts tracked tumor mutation counts. Approximate estimated coverage of tumor T cells amounted to approximately 6.8% for alpha and roughly 13% for beta chains.

The CDR3 has 12 residues. Germline CDR1 reads KGHDR; CDR2 reads SFDVKD. V was trimmed by 2 bases and J by 5 bases, leaving 6 bases between them. TCRdb re-analysed the 5' RACE reads in MiXCR, keeping a single row per CDR3 protein. The sample has some 13,000 distinct CDR3 sequences; about 4% are singletons. This clonotype was observed many times. Its antigen is undetermined. The time point is: sample taken at primary tumor resection. Patients with untreated early-stage non-small cell lung cancer, numbering 72, were the donors. From tumor, nontumor lung or frozen PBMC, whole RNA was taken unsorted for sequencing.

The sequences come from lung tumor tissue, collected at surgery. This chain links TRBV24-1 with TRBJ2-7; perhaps TRBD1 as D (6 bases). The TCR was taken from a male donor with early-stage non-small cell lung cancer. The CDR3 loop reads CATSDWGHEQYV. As DNA, the CDR3 is TGTGCCACCAGTGATTGGGGGCACGAGCAGTACGTC.